These 20 T cell receptor beta chains originate from one sample sequenced in a study of blood T cell repertoires in COVID-19. The repertoire was sequenced with immunoSEQ multiplex PCR; TCRdb's copy has only in-frame clones and lacks some. The repertoire holds about 100,000 clones, with 60% to 85% as singletons. Input material: peripheral blood. These receptors were collected from a woman aged 80 or older with active or convalescent COVID-19.

The chain joins TRBV5-1 to TRBJ1-3; weak D call: TRBD1 (5 bases). Germline V gene sequence: CDR1 SGHRS, CDR2 YFSETQ. Between the trimmed V and J ends, which lost 7 bases and 4 bases, there was a span of 15 bases. This CDR3 spans 14 amino acids. CDR3 in DNA: TGCGCCAGCGGCCTTGGAGGGGAGGGAAACACCATATATTTT. As protein: CASGLGGEGNTIYF.

This clone was counted between two and nine times. The V gene is TRBV5-4, the J gene TRBJ1-1, with 9 bases aligning to TRBD1. The V segment lost 2 bases and the J segment 4 bases; nucleotides outside the gene matches: 3. The CDR3 spans 14 residues. CDR1 SGHNT and CDR2 YYREEE come from the germline V gene (reference sequence). The CDR3 DNA is TGTGCCAGCAGCTTCGGACAGGGGCGCACTGAAGCTTTCTTT. Residues: CASSFGQGRTEAFF.

Comments on this clone: The junction shows a germline mismatch at one end, possibly a read error. This sequence joins TRBV5-1 and TRBJ1-3; no clear D. Germline-derived CDR1 and CDR2 are SGHRS and YFSETQ. The length of the CDR3 is 15 residues. The CDR3 nucleotides read TGTGCCAGCAGCTTGGACGTTGCGGAGGGAAACACCATATATTTT. It codes for CASSLDVAEGNTIYF.

The chain carries TRBV23-1 and TRBJ2-1, with D uncertain. TRBV23-1 is designated an ORF whose function remains uncertain. CDR3 size: 14 residues. The germline V and J ends were trimmed by 2 bases and 0 bases, with 5 bases remaining between them. The CDR3 coding sequence is TGCGCCAGCAGTCAACCTAGCTCCTACAATGAGCAGTTCTTC. Its translation: CASSQPSSYNEQFF.

V is TRBV19 and J is TRBJ2-2, with TRBD1 as a possible D gene (5 bases). V lost 7 bases and J 7 bases, leaving 19 bases between the germline ends. The CDR3 has 15 residues. Germline values: CDR1 LNHDA, CDR2 SQIVND (reference sequence). The CDR3 spells CASKGADLGGGELFF. The CDR3, as DNA: TGTGCCAGTAAAGGGGCAGACCTTGGTGGCGGGGAGCTGTTTTTT.

Remarks on this clone: The junction shows a germline mismatch at one end, possibly a read error. The chain has TRBV5-1 and TRBJ2-2; D is perhaps TRBD1 (7 bases). CDR1 is SGHRS, CDR2 YFSETQ, per germline. CDR3 size: 16 residues. In DNA, the CDR3 is TGTGCCAGCAGCTCCAGGGGGAGCGGGCTCACCGGGGAGCTGTTTTTT. Translation: CASSSRGSGLTGELFF.

The chain is built from TRBV29-1 and TRBJ1-2; 7 bases match TRBD1. The CDR3 length is 14 residues. Germline V gene data show CDR1 as SQVTM and CDR2 as ANQGSEA. V was pared by 7 bases and J by 3 bases, with 11 bases of the junction left unmatched. CDR3 amino acids: CSGKQGPADYGYTF. CDR3 bases: TGCAGCGGAAAACAGGGGCCCGCAGACTATGGCTACACCTTC.

In the case of this clone: This specimen includes other DNA sequences encoding the same CDR3. The J gene is TRBJ2-7, the V gene TRBV4-3; TRBD1 might be the D (6 bases). The germline V and J ends were trimmed by 0 bases and 4 bases, with 7 bases remaining between them. Germline values: CDR1 LGHNA, CDR2 YSLEER. CDR3 length equals 13 residues. The CDR3 bases are TGCGCCAGCAGCCAAGATCAGGGGTACGAGCAGTACTTC. Residues: CASSQDQGYEQYF.

In its sample, this clone was seen a few times. The chain joins TRBV7-2 to TRBJ1-5; 9 bases fit TRBD1. The ends lost 5 bases at V and 6 bases at J; junction bases unmatched: 8. The germline V gene has CDR1 SGHTA and CDR2 FQGNSA. The CDR3 is 15 residues long. The CDR3 DNA follows: TGTGCCAGCAGCCCCGGGACAGGGTCGGGTCAGCCCCAGCATTTT. This translates into CASSPGTGSGQPQHF.

V is TRBV7-3 and J is TRBJ2-1; 7 bases are shared with TRBD2. The trim removed 5 bases at V and 4 bases at J, leaving 11 bases unmatched. The CDR3 contains 16 residues. Germline CDR1 SGHTA, CDR2 FQGTGA. The CDR3 region has the DNA TGTGCCAGCAGCGAGGGAGGGTCAGGATCTTACAATGAGCAGTTCTTC. Protein sequence: CASSEGGSGSYNEQFF. Full variable domain (outside the CDR3, taken from reference TRBV7-3 and TRBJ2-1): GAGVSQTPSNKVTEKGKYVELRCDPISGHTALYWYRQSLGQGPEFLIYFQGTGAADDSGLPNDRFFAVRPEGSVSTLKIQRTERGDSAVYLCASSEGGSGSYNEQFFGPGTRLTVL.

The V call is TRBV28, the J call TRBJ1-1; D not certain. V lost 7 bases and J 5 bases, leaving 14 bases between the germline ends. Per germline, CDR1 MDHEN and CDR2 SYDVKM. This CDR3 comprises 13 residues. CDR3 sequence (DNA): TGTGCCAGCATACGGGGTGGCCGGACTGAAGCTTTCTTT. Amino acids: CASIRGGRTEAFF.

V is TRBV19 and J is TRBJ2-7, with D maybe TRBD2 (5 bases). Germline assignment: CDR1 LNHDA and CDR2 SQIVND (reference sequence). The CDR3 consists of 14 residues. V lost 5 bases and J 2 bases, leaving 13 bases between the germline ends. CDR3 protein: CASSAGLYAYEQYF. Here the CDR3 DNA reads TGTGCCAGTAGTGCCGGACTGTACGCCTACGAGCAGTACTTC.

This chain connects TRBV30 to TRBJ2-7, with 9 bases aligning to TRBD1. Germline V gene lookup returns CDR1 GTSNPN and CDR2 SVGIG (reference sequence). The CDR3 is made up of 18 amino acids. The junction had 20 bases not matched to a gene; V was cut back by 3 bases and J by 5 bases. The CDR3 DNA reads as TGTGCCTGGAGCTCAACCACAGGGGGCGAAAAGGTCCTGGACGAGCAGTACTTC. Amino acid sequence: CAWSSTTGGEKVLDEQYF.

V usage is TRBV5-1 and J usage is TRBJ1-5, with 7 bases matching TRBD1. Germline CDR1 and CDR2: SGHRS and YFSETQ. The CDR3 loop spans 14 amino acids. The V and J ends lost 4 bases and 7 bases, in that order; junction bases with no gene match: 8. CDR3 bases: TGCGCCAGCAGCCCAGGGACAGCGGAGCAGCCCCAGCATTTT. Its protein product is CASSPGTAEQPQHF.

The chain couples TRBV5-4 to TRBJ2-5, with a weak D call TRBD1 (6 bases). V lost 4 bases, J lost 1 base, and 11 bases lay in between. Germline values: CDR1 SGHNT, CDR2 YYREEE (reference sequence). The CDR3 is 14 residues long. The CDR3 region has the DNA TGTGCCAGCAGCGTAGGACAGACCCAAGAGACCCAGTACTTC. Translating it yields CASSVGQTQETQYF.

On this clone: An end of the junction differs from the germline gene, which may be a read error. The chain is built from TRBV5-1 and TRBJ2-2, with 7 nucleotides matching TRBD1. The CDR3 has 15 residues. The germline gives CDR1 SGHRS, CDR2 YFSETQ. In nucleotides, the CDR3 is TGTGCCAGCAGCGATACAGGGGACCACACCGGGGAGCTGTTTTTT. Translated: CASSDTGDHTGELFF.

The V call is TRBV15, the J call TRBJ2-5; D perhaps matches TRBD1 (6 bases). There are 16 residues in the CDR3. Germline values: CDR1 LNHNV, CDR2 YYDKDF (reference sequence). With 5 bases removed from V and 1 base from J, the gap between germline ends came to 17 bases. CDR3: CATSFGQKAFQETQYF. CDR3 sequence (DNA): TGTGCCACCAGCTTCGGACAGAAGGCCTTCCAAGAGACCCAGTACTTC.

This clone was seen a few times. The chain links TRBV18 to TRBJ1-4, with 9 bases that match TRBD1. The J segment lost 1 base and the V segment lost 6 bases, leaving 18 bases of the junction unmatched. The length of the CDR3 is 20 residues. The germline gives CDR1 KGHSH, CDR2 LQKENI. The chain's CDR3 is CASSRTSGTGITGTNEKLFF. The CDR3 DNA is TGTGCCAGCTCCCGGACATCTGGGACAGGGATAACAGGAACTAATGAAAAACTGTTTTTT.

This chain joins TRBV6-5 and TRBJ2-2; 10 bases agree with TRBD2. Germline CDR1 MNHEY, CDR2 SVGAGI. V shed 8 bases and J 3 bases; nucleotides not matched to a gene: 3. The CDR3 consists of 14 residues. Here the CDR3 reads CASSLAGDTGELFF. Written as DNA, the CDR3 is TGTGCCAGCTCCCTAGCGGGAGACACCGGGGAGCTGTTTTTT.

J is TRBJ1-2 and V is TRBV6-5; D is perhaps TRBD1 (5 bases). The CDR3 is 14 amino acids. V was cut by 6 bases and J by 4 bases, with 15 bases left in between. Germline CDR1 is MNHEY and CDR2 is SVGAGI. The CDR3 region is CASREGGAGYGYTF. CDR3 nucleotides: TGTGCCAGCAGGGAGGGAGGGGCGGGCTATGGCTACACCTTC.